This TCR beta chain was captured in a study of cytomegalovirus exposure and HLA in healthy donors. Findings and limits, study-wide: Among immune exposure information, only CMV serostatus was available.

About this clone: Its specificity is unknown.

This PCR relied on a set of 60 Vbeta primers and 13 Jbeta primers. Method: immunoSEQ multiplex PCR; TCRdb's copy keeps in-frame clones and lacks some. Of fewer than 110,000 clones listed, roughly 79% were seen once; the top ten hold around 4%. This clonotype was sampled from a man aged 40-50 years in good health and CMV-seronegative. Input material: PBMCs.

CDR3 sequence (DNA): TGTGCCAGCAGCGGACAGGGAATTAATTCACCCCTCCACTTT. This gives the protein CASSGQGINSPLHF. The genes are TRBV2 and TRBJ1-6; 8 bases fit TRBD1. The V segment lost 6 bases and the J segment 6 bases; nucleotides outside the gene matches: 4. The CDR3 runs to 14 residues. Germline loops: CDR1 SNHLY, CDR2 FYNNEI.